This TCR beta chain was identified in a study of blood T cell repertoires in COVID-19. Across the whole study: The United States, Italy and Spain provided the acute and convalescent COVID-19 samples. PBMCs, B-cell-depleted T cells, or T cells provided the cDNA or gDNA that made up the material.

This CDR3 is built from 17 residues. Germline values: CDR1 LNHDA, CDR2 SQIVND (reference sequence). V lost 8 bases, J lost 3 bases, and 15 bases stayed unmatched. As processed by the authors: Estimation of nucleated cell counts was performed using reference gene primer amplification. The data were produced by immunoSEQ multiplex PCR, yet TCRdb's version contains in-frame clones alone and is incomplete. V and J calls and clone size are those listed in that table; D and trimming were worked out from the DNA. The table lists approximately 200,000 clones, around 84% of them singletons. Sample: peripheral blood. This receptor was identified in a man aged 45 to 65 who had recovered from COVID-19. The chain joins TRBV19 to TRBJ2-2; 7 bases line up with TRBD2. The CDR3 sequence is CASGREGITPYTGELFF. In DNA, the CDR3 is TGTGCCAGTGGGAGGGAGGGAATCACCCCCTACACCGGGGAGCTGTTTTTT.